This T cell receptor (beta chain) emerged from a study of T cell responses to AZD1222 COVID-19 vaccine. General observations from the study: The study found vaccine-associated CD4 TCRs spanning spike, dominant at 160-218 and 743-854. The donors showed a predominance of white British ancestry and of females, with possible underestimation of clonal diversity.

This clone was picked up one time. Its cognate antigen is unknown. Measured with immunoSEQ multiplex PCR; TCRdb has only the in-frame clones, and not every one. The repertoire holds about 210,000 clones, with roughly 94% as singletons. Germline V CDR1 and CDR2: SQVTM, ANQGSEA. Trimming stripped 2 bases from V and 6 bases from J, with 14 bases between. The CDR3 is 13 residues long. The chain is built from TRBV29-1 and TRBJ2-7, with D perhaps TRBD1 (5 bases). Sequenced material: peripheral blood, taken 28 days after the second dose of the MenACWY control vaccine. The TCR originated in an adult who received the MenACWY meningococcal vaccine as a control. The CDR3 loop is CSVETARAVEQYF. The CDR3 bases are TGCAGCGTTGAAACGGCCAGGGCGGTCGAGCAGTACTTC.